This T cell receptor (beta chain) was identified during a study of blood T cell repertoires in COVID-19. Study-level information: COVID-19 samples, acute and convalescent, were from the United States, Italy and Spain.

J was trimmed by 9 bases and V by 2 bases; bases with no gene match: 4. This CDR3 comprises 15 residues. The germline gives CDR1 SNHLY, CDR2 FYNNEI. Here immunoSEQ multiplex PCR was the method, and the copy in TCRdb shows in-frame clones only, minus some. The sample lists 150,000 to 200,000 clones, around 76% occurring once. This TCR came from a woman aged 55-70 years with COVID-19, enrolled during active disease. V and J are TRBV2 and TRBJ1-6, with 10 positions matching TRBD1. The source material was peripheral blood. In DNA, the CDR3 is TGTGCCAGCAGTGAAAGTGGACAGGGGGTTTCACCCCTCCACTTT. It is translated as CASSESGQGVSPLHF.